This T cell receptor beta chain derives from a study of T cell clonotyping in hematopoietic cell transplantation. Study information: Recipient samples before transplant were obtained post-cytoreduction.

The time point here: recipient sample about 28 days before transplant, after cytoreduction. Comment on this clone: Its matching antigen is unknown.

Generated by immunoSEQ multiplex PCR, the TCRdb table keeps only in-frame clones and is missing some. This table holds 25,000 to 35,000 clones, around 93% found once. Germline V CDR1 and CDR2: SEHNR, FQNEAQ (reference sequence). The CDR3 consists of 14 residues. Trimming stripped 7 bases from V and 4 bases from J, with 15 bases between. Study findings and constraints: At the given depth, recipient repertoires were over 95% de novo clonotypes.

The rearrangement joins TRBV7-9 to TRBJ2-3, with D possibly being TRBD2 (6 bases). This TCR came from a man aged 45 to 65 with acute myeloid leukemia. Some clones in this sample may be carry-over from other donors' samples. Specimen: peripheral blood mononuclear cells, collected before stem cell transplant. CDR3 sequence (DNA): TGTGCCAGCACCCCAGGACTATTCCCAGATACGCAGTATTTT. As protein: CASTPGLFPDTQYF.